Described below is a single T cell receptor (beta chain) sequence and its context. In this sample, this clonotype turned up many times. Its specific antigen is unknown. Per-nucleotide qualities are absent, and no much larger clonotype sits a single base away. Enrollment excluded patients who had received neoadjuvant chemotherapy or who had no clinical information. The TCR-sequenced cases shown were male, and subtotal esophagectomy with 2- or 3-field lymphadenectomy was performed in the TCR-sequenced cases shown. No T-cell sorting was done; instead, RNA was pulled from bulk tumor tissue sections using a Qiagen AllPrep kit. Until RNA extraction, small sections of surgically resected tumor tissue were kept in RNAlater reagent at -80 degrees C. Germline trimming amounts to 4 bases on V and 4 bases on J, with 10 as the count of junction bases outside the gene matches. Measured from the cysteine to the phenylalanine, the CDR3 is 16 residues long. The retained sequence is limited to the CDR3, 48 bases, with the frame set at the first base. CDR1 and CDR2 (SGDLS, YYNGEE) derive from the germline V gene.

The library was produced with 5' RACE. PCR with KAPA HiFi used TCRalpha or TCRbeta constant-region primers plus a P20EA primer, followed by nested second PCR with CA2 or CB2. Amplification of TCR genes was performed by unbiased adaptor ligation RT-PCR, in which reverse transcription was carried out with Superscript III and a polyT18-containing BSL-18E primer. After second-strand synthesis and blunting, the P10EA/P20EA adaptor was ligated to the cDNA 5' end, followed by NotI digestion. Both the first and second PCRs consisted of roughly 20 cycles of 98 degrees C for 20 s, 65 degrees C for 30 s and 72 degrees C for 1 min. The Nextera XT Index kit v2 Set A was used to index the amplicons, which were pooled in equimolar amounts and quantified with a Qubit 2.0 Fluorometer. Sequencing used the Illumina MiSeq platform with 2x300 bp paired-end reads. The authors processed their data as follows. Using Repertoire Genesis software ver.1.0, reads were assigned to V and J genes based on the highest identity to IMGT reference sequences. CDR3 was defined as the region from Cys104 to Phe118 plus Gly119 and was translated, and unique sequence reads were defined by distinct V, J and CDR3 amino acids. Shared V|J combinations were selected as significant in both a Fisher's exact test in edgeR and a Mann Whitney U test. Repertoire dissimilarity index was computed with the R rdi package after removing singletons and bootstrapping 500 repertoire combinations. TCRdb ran its own pipeline on the public reads, namely fastp trimming at Q25 and MiXCR clone calling, and kept in-frame beta chains. Identical CDR3 proteins give one entry, which carries the most common genes and DNA. The V and J calls follow TCRdb's processing rather than the paper's. A total of about 5,400 distinct CDR3 sequences appear in this sample, approximately 23% of them only once. The ten largest clones capture less than 40% of the sample.

This entry is derived from a study of esophageal squamous cell carcinoma tumors (dated by TCRdb to the early 2020s). Broadly, across the study: Principal component analysis with K-means clustering of immunohistochemical values for T-cell and checkpoint markers was used to divide patients into immuno relation high and low groups. A wider cohort of 53 surgically treated esophageal squamous cell carcinoma patients in Japan was included, comprising around 21 high and around 30 low immuno relation cases. TCR sequencing covered approximately 10 patients: five randomly selected high immuno relation cases and five background-matched low immuno relation cases. The purpose of the study was to evaluate TCR repertoire diversity and shared TCR repertoires of T cells in the tumor environment of esophageal squamous cell carcinoma. The 9 to 11 cases yielded approximately 1.6 million total TCRalpha reads and 1,291,510 total TCRbeta reads, and about 32,000 and 35,000 of those reads, respectively, were unique.

Paper-wide results and their limitations: About 30% of the 10 cases showed a single dominant TCRalpha VJ recombination with apparently reduced TCRalpha diversity. Total TCR repertoire counts did not differ between groups, but significant repertoire counts were higher in the high immuno relation group. Only a few cases were included in the TCR repertoire analysis, and no investigation at the CDR3 clonotype level was carried out. Under 30 TRAV|TRAJ and about 20 TRBV|TRBJ combinations appeared shared among high immuno relation cases, including TRAV13-1|TRAJ22 and TRBV7-9|TRBJ2-7. Shared V|J recombination candidates may have been selected by chance because variation in the TCRalphabeta repertoire was large. Because TCRalpha and TCRbeta chains were sequenced separately, chain pairing and recognized antigens remained unknown.

This TCR was recovered from a man aged 45-79 years with esophageal squamous cell carcinoma. Recombination linked TRBV9 to TRBJ2-3; 9 central bases correspond to TRBD1. The specimen was tumor tissue. CDR3 reads: CASSPLGTGIADTQYF. The DNA is TGTGCCAGCAGCCCCCTTGGGACAGGGATTGCAGATACGCAGTATTTT.